This T cell receptor beta chain comes out of a study of cytotoxic CD8 clonotypes in ibrutinib-treated CLL. The CDR3 contains 13 residues. V trimming: 8 bases; J trimming: 3 bases; junction bases outside the gene matches: 6. Per germline, CDR1 MNHNY and CDR2 SVGAGI (reference sequence). TCRdb's table, derived via immunoSEQ multiplex PCR, lists solely in-frame clones and lacks some. The sample holds about 140,000 clones, around 90% seen once. The sequences come from PBMCs, collected after 12 months of ibrutinib treatment. The chain links TRBV6-6 to TRBJ1-1, with TRBD1 identical over 7 bases. This TCR was recovered from a human donor with chronic lymphocytic leukemia. For the CDR3, the DNA is TGTGCCAGCGGCTCTCAGGGGGACACTGAAGCTTTCTTT. Its protein product is CASGSQGDTEAFF.